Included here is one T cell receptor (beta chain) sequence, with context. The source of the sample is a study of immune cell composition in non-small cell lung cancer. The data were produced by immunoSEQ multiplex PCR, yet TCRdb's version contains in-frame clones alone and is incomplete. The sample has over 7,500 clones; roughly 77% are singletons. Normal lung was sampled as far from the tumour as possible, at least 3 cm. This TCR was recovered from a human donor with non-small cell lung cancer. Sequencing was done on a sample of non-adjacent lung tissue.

The CDR3 DNA is TGTGCCAGCAGCCCAAGAGGGAATTCGGAGGAAAAACTGTTTTTT. Its protein is CASSPRGNSEEKLFF. The V and J genes are TRBV7-9 and TRBJ1-4, with D unclear. V was pared by 5 bases and J by 8 bases, with 18 bases between. CDR3 length: 15 amino acids. From germline, CDR1 is SEHNR and CDR2 FQNEAQ (reference sequence).